What follows are 10 T cell receptor beta chains derived from one specimen sequenced in a study of blood T cell repertoires in COVID-19. The assay was immunoSEQ multiplex PCR, and TCRdb's table has in-frame clones only and misses some. Among 150,000 to 200,000 clones listed, about 86% were seen once. Sequencing was carried out using peripheral blood. Receptors were obtained from a man between 60 and 75 years old with acute or convalescent COVID-19.

The gene calls are TRBV10-3 and TRBJ1-2; TRBD1 aligns across 7 bases. The V gene's germline CDR1 is ENHRY and CDR2 SYGVKD. The CDR3 length is 15 residues. V lost 10 bases and J lost 0; bases outside the gene matches: 11. As DNA, the CDR3 is TGTGCCAGGGGCGGTCCGACAGGGCCTAACTATGGCTACACCTTC. This encodes CARGGPTGPNYGYTF.

This sequence joins TRBV14 and TRBJ2-1; 7 positions agree with TRBD2. Trimming cost V 3 bases and J 13 bases; bases outside gene matches: 3. The CDR3 is made up of 11 amino acids. Per germline, CDR1 SGHDN and CDR2 FVKESK. CDR3 sequence (DNA): TGTGCCAGCAGCCAGGGACTATTCCAGTTCTTC. Translated: CASSQGLFQFF.

The chain links TRBV20-1 to TRBJ2-7, with D possibly matching TRBD2 (5 bases). The V end lost 3 bases, the J end lost 2 bases, and 14 bases lay between the germline ends. The CDR3 extends over 14 amino acids. Germline lookup yields CDR1 DFQATT and CDR2 SNEGSKA (reference sequence). The CDR3 nucleotides read TGCAGTGCTAGTACGAGCGGAGCCCCCTACGAGCAGTACTTC. Amino acids: CSASTSGAPYEQYF.

This clone was counted only a few times. The chain is built from TRBV28 and TRBJ1-6; no clear D gene. Germline CDR1 and CDR2: MDHEN and SYDVKM. The CDR3 is made up of 13 amino acids. The V and J ends lost 11 bases and 3 bases respectively, with 11 bases between them. The CDR3 protein is CAGRGSYNSPLHF. DNA for the CDR3: TGTGCCGGTAGAGGGAGCTATAATTCACCCCTCCACTTT.

The rearrangement joins TRBV19 to TRBJ2-1; 10 positions match TRBD1. Germline lookup yields CDR1 LNHDA and CDR2 SQIVND (reference sequence). The J segment lost 4 bases and the V segment lost 8 bases, leaving 8 bases of the junction unmatched. CDR3 length: 15 amino acids. CDR3 DNA sequence: TGTGCCAGTGCGAGTACGGGACAGGGGTACAATGAGCAGTTCTTC. This codes for CASASTGQGYNEQFF.

This chain links TRBV5-1 with TRBJ1-4; D gene unclear. Deletions cut 4 bases from V and 0 bases from J, with 16 bases between. The CDR3 has 17 amino acids. Germline V gene lookup returns CDR1 SGHRS and CDR2 YFSETQ. DNA of the CDR3: TGCGCCAGCAGCCCAGGCTTTCGTCTGGCAACTAATGAAAAACTGTTTTTT. Translation gives CASSPGFRLATNEKLFF.

This clone was picked up a small number of times. The V call is TRBV10-3, the J call TRBJ1-2; 7 nucleotides agree with TRBD1. CDR1 and CDR2 from the germline V gene are ENHRY and SYGVKD. The CDR3 is made up of 15 amino acids. After removal of 0 bases from V and 4 bases from J, the junction contained 5 bases not matched to a gene. The CDR3 here is CAISESMTGTYGYTF. Written as DNA, the CDR3 is TGTGCCATCAGTGAGTCGATGACAGGGACCTATGGCTACACCTTC.

The table lists this clone with a count of one. The chain recombines TRBV6-6 with TRBJ1-4, with a weak D call TRBD1 (6 bases). Trimming left V 11 bases short and J 8 bases short, with 12 bases between. CDR3 length: 11 residues. CDR1 MNHNY and CDR2 SVGAGI come from the germline V gene (reference sequence). This chain's CDR3 is CAYREGEKLFF. The CDR3 coding sequence is TGTGCCTACAGGGAGGGCGAAAAACTGTTTTTT.

J is TRBJ2-1 and V is TRBV2; a weak D match, TRBD1 (6 bases). The germline V gene has CDR1 SNHLY and CDR2 FYNNEI. Deletions cut 7 bases from V and 4 bases from J, with 11 bases between. This CDR3 has 13 amino acids. This CDR3 is CASMQGPYNEQFF. In DNA, the CDR3 is TGTGCCAGCATGCAGGGGCCTTACAATGAGCAGTTCTTC.

The chain has TRBV27 and TRBJ1-2; 8 bases are a match to TRBD1. After removal of 4 bases from V and 8 bases from J, the junction contained 6 bases not matched to a gene. CDR1 is MNHEY, CDR2 SMNVEV, per germline (reference sequence). The CDR3 length is 13 residues. For the CDR3, the DNA is TGTGCCAGCAGTTCCCTTACAGGGGGGGGCTACACCTTC. Its translation: CASSSLTGGGYTF.